This is a list of T cell receptor beta chains from one sample in a study of shared clonotypes between healthy human individuals. Only in-frame clones appear in the TCRdb table, and some are missing; sequencing was by immunoSEQ multiplex PCR. The sample yields 2 million or so clones, roughly 95% seen once. Material for sequencing was naive CD8+ T cells sorted from blood. The receptors derive from a man between 18 and 35 years old in good health. Both conserved end residues are part of each CDR3. Size values are once, few and many counts, or a class for expanded clones, and some rows have none.

>TRBV7-9|NA|TRBJ2-1
CASSSAGYNEQFF
>TRBV27|NA|TRBJ1-6
CASSPSSYNSPLHF
>TRBV7-8|NA|TRBJ2-1
CASSLVGGGIYNEQFF
>TRBV19|NA|TRBJ2-3
CASRREGPYTDTQYF
>TRBV9|NA|TRBJ2-5
CASSGTSGGEPQYF
>TRBV4-1|NA|TRBJ1-5
CASSQESGFRNQPQHF
>TRBV5-4|NA|TRBJ2-5
CASSLGTGGRETQYF
>TRBV4-3|NA|TRBJ2-1
CASSPRGWFSSYNEQFF
>TRBV5-4|once|TRBJ2-1
CASSFLTSGQSYNEQFF
>TRBV5-1|NA|TRBJ2-1
CASSLAGGTYNEQFF
>TRBV5-6|NA|TRBJ2-7
CASSLSVKFYEQYF
>TRBV7-6|NA|TRBJ2-7
CASSLGQGANYEQYF
>TRBV19|NA|TRBJ2-1
CASRLADEQFF
>TRBV29-1|NA|TRBJ2-7
CSVEFGGGYEQYF
>TRBV5-4|NA|TRBJ1-1
CASSFDSGITEAFF
>TRBV28|few|TRBJ2-1
CASSLRDGRYNEQFF